This TCR beta chain is from a study of OX40 agonist ivuxolimab in advanced cancers. A remark on this clone: The target antigen is unknown.

The CDR3 extends over 14 amino acids. CDR1 is MNHEY, CDR2 SMNVEV, per germline (reference sequence). General study findings and limits: The mean number of expanded clones was higher in CD8+ T cells than in CD4+.

Profiling relied on immunoSEQ multiplex PCR, and the TCRdb table lists in-frame clones only, not all of them. Among about 70,000 clones listed, approximately 87% were seen once. This chain links TRBV27 with TRBJ2-5; a weak D match, TRBD1 (6 bases). The DNA end favors TRBJ2-7, so the J call may be wrong. The sequencing here drew on CD4+ or CD8+ T cells sorted from blood, taken in a trial of the OX40 agonist ivuxolimab. This TCR derives from an adult with an advanced solid tumor such as melanoma, head and neck, liver or kidney cancer. The CDR3 is CASSSRDTTYEQYF. The DNA for the CDR3 is TGTGCCAGCAGTTCCCGGGACACCACCTACGAGCAGTACTTC.